These T cell receptor beta chains were read from a single sample in a study of Tregs in tolerant kidney transplant recipients. Libraries were prepared by immunoSEQ multiplex PCR; TCRdb keeps only in-frame clonotypes and omits some of them. The sample has approximately 90,000 clones, 93% seen once; the top ten hold roughly 1.7%. The material was CD4+ T cells from blood (PBMCs), obtained 12 months after the transplant. Every receptor here comes from a human patient who received a combined kidney and bone marrow transplant. Some T cells may trace back to the graft donor. Each CDR3 is given with its conserved first and last residue. A D gene is named only where the DNA matches it firmly. Clone sizes are given selectively: once, few, many, or a class where the clone is expanded.

cdr3_aa cdr3_nt v_call d_call clone_size j_call
CASSWGTHSNQPQHF TGTGCCAGCAGCTGGGGGACACATAGCAATCAGCCCCAGCATTTT TRBV7-2 - - TRBJ1-5
CASSIAPRSTGEGETQYF TGTGCCAGTAGTATAGCCCCCCGTTCGACAGGGGAAGGCGAGACCCAGTACTTC TRBV19 TRBD1 - TRBJ2-5
CASSHDRGPYNEQFF TGTGCCAGCAGCCACGACAGGGGGCCATACAATGAGCAGTTCTTC TRBV6-1 TRBD1 - TRBJ2-1
CSVVGSGGYYEQYF TGCAGCGTTGTTGGCAGCGGGGGCTACTACGAGCAGTACTTC TRBV29-1 TRBD2 - TRBJ2-7
CASRAGEAFF TGTGCCAGCAGAGCGGGGGAAGCTTTCTTT TRBV7-9 - - TRBJ1-1
CASRHNDRGQSGYTF TGTGCCAGCAGACACAATGACAGGGGGCAGAGTGGCTACACCTTC TRBV7-9 TRBD1 - TRBJ1-2
CASSLLSSRSLGSYNEQFF TGCGCCAGCAGCTTGCTTAGCTCGAGATCCTTAGGCTCCTACAATGAGCAGTTCTTC TRBV5-1 - - TRBJ2-1
CASSIESFLSNQPQHF TGTGCCAGTAGTATAGAATCGTTTCTTAGCAATCAGCCCCAGCATTTT TRBV19 - - TRBJ1-5
CASTRGHEQYF TGCGCCAGCACGCGGGGTCACGAGCAGTACTTC TRBV5-1 - - TRBJ2-7
CAWSARNEKLFF TGTGCCTGGAGTGCCCGTAATGAAAAACTGTTTTTT TRBV30 - - TRBJ1-4
CASSERGGPQYF TGTGCCAGCAGCGAGCGGGGGGGCCCCCAGTATTTT TRBV9 TRBD2 - TRBJ2-3
CASSLWGGLAAYNEQFF TGTGCCAGCAGCTTGTGGGGAGGACTAGCGGCCTACAATGAGCAGTTCTTC TRBV5-6 TRBD2 - TRBJ2-1
CASSPGGLNTEAFF TGTGCCAGCAGTCCAGGGGGTCTGAACACTGAAGCTTTCTTT TRBV6-5 TRBD1 - TRBJ1-1
CASSLTISWGGEKLFF TGTGCCAGCAGCTTAACAATATCCTGGGGGGGGGAAAAACTGTTTTTT TRBV5-5 - - TRBJ1-4
CASRTDRGPLSGYTF TGTGCCAGCAGGACGGACAGGGGGCCTTTGAGCGGCTACACCTTC TRBV6-4 TRBD1 - TRBJ1-2
CASSGTGQTYEQYF TGTGCCAGCTCAGGGACAGGCCAGACCTACGAGCAGTACTTC TRBV18 TRBD1 - TRBJ2-7
CAIRNGIYTEAFF TGTGCCATCAGGAACGGGATTTACACTGAAGCTTTCTTT TRBV10-3 - - TRBJ1-1
CASRAGIQQPQHF TGCGCCAGCAGGGCGGGGATTCAACAGCCCCAGCATTTT TRBV5-1 - - TRBJ1-5
CASSQDRGGEEETQYF TGCGCCAGCAGCCAAGATCGGGGGGGGGAGGAGGAGACCCAGTACTTC TRBV4-1 TRBD2 - TRBJ2-5
CATTRGSSYNEQFF TGTGCCACCACGCGGGGGAGCTCCTACAATGAGCAGTTCTTC TRBV6-5 TRBD2 - TRBJ2-1
CASSLGREGSYEQYF TGTGCCAGCAGCTTAGGCAGGGAGGGTTCCTACGAGCAGTACTTC TRBV7-8 TRBD2 - TRBJ2-7
CASSRTSGTHNEQFF TGTGCCAGTAGTAGGACTAGCGGGACTCACAATGAGCAGTTCTTC TRBV19 TRBD2 - TRBJ2-1
CASSLSPTSGNEQFF TGTGCCAGCAGCTTGTCACCCACTTCAGGCAATGAGCAGTTCTTC TRBV5-4 - once TRBJ2-1
CASSLTGGTEAFF TGTGCCAGCAGTCTGACAGGGGGAACTGAAGCTTTCTTT TRBV7-2 TRBD1 - TRBJ1-1
CASSLFPPSRGKGNQPQHF TGCGCCAGCAGCTTGTTTCCACCATCACGGGGTAAAGGCAATCAGCCCCAGCATTTT TRBV5-1 - - TRBJ1-5
CAWSVLLNSGNTIYF TGTGCCTGGAGTGTACTTCTTAACTCTGGAAACACCATATATTTT TRBV30 - - TRBJ1-3
CASSQDGGTSGGDTQYF TGTGCCAGCAGCCAAGATGGGGGGACTAGCGGGGGAGATACGCAGTATTTT TRBV4-2 TRBD2 - TRBJ2-3
CASSRGQYGYTF TGCGCCAGCAGCCGCGGACAGTATGGCTACACCTTC TRBV4-3 - - TRBJ1-2
CASSFAGEGKFF TGCGCCAGCAGCTTTGCAGGGGAAGGAAAGTTCTTC TRBV5-1 - - TRBJ2-1
CASSLPSGSSDTQYF TGTGCCAGCAGCTTACCTAGCGGGAGCTCAGATACGCAGTATTTT TRBV11-3 TRBD2 - TRBJ2-3
CASSEDRGWGNTIYF TGTGCCAGCAGTGAAGACAGGGGGTGGGGAAACACCATATATTTT TRBV6-1 TRBD1 - TRBJ1-3
CASSWNTETGELFF TGCGCCAGCAGCTGGAATACGGAGACCGGGGAGCTGTTTTTT TRBV5-1 - - TRBJ2-2
CASSTATNEKLFF TGTGCCAGTAGTACCGCAACTAATGAAAAACTGTTTTTT TRBV19 - few TRBJ1-4
CASTPSGAGYNSPLHF TGTGCCAGCACCCCCTCTGGGGCAGGTTATAATTCCCCCCTCCACTTT TRBV28 - - TRBJ1-6
CASSRGQGYGYTF TGTGCCAGCAGCCGAGGACAGGGCTATGGCTACACCTTC TRBV6-4 TRBD1 - TRBJ1-2
CASSYGQGPYGYTF TGCGCCAGCAGCTATGGACAGGGCCCGTATGGCTACACCTTC TRBV5-1 TRBD1 - TRBJ1-2
CSARDNSPLHF TGCAGTGCTAGAGATAATTCCCCCCTCCACTTT TRBV20-1 - - TRBJ1-6
CASSVTPGAQHF TGCGCCAGCAGCGTCACTCCCGGGGCCCAGCATTTT TRBV10-2 - - TRBJ1-5
CASGTGGTYEQYF TGCGCCAGCGGGACAGGGGGCACCTACGAGCAGTACTTC TRBV5-1 TRBD1 - TRBJ2-7
CASSSTTGTIYF TGTGCCAGCAGCTCTACCACCGGGACAATATATTTT TRBV7-2 - - TRBJ1-3
CASCRSQETQYF TGCGCCAGCTGCAGGTCCCAAGAGACCCAGTACTTC TRBV5-1 - - TRBJ2-5
CSVEVTGGTIGGYTF TGCAGCGTTGAAGTAACAGGGGGCACTATAGGCGGCTACACCTTC TRBV29-1 TRBD1 once TRBJ1-2